The clone carrying this TCR beta chain was seen once. This entry comes from a study of blood T cell repertoires in COVID-19. Study-level information: Italy, Spain and the United States were the sources of the convalescent and acute COVID-19 samples.

The CDR3 is 17 amino acids. Trimming took 0 bases from V and 0 from J, leaving 14 bases between them. Germline V gene data show CDR1 as SGHRS and CDR2 as YFSETQ. All enrollees were roughly 18 to 90 years old and from about 24 US areas. Here immunoSEQ multiplex PCR was the method, and the copy in TCRdb shows in-frame clones only, minus some. The sample shows approximately 360,000 clones, around 87% of them seen only once. This sequence was found in a woman under 40 with acute COVID-19. The chain recombines TRBV5-1 with TRBJ2-3; D is perhaps TRBD1 (6 bases). The sequenced material came from PBMCs or T cells enriched from blood (not recorded which). CDR3 DNA sequence: TGCGCCAGCAGCTTGGCCTTTCAGGGGACAAGCACAGATACGCAGTATTTT. Translating gives CASSLAFQGTSTDTQYF.